This T cell receptor (beta chain) was obtained from a study of blood T cells in healthy people across ages. Trimming removed 5 bases from V and 4 bases from J; junction bases left unmatched: 10. CDR3 length equals 16 residues. Germline CDR1 reads LNHNV; CDR2 reads YYDKDF (reference sequence). Next came a second PCR, run for 7 to 11 cycles, which used a sample-barcoded 5' primer along with a J-beta primer mix. MiXCR, applied by TCRdb to the 5' RACE reads, yields one record per CDR3 protein. The sample lists 800,000 to 950,000 distinct CDR3 sequences, around 36% occurring once. Investigators took roughly 9.5 milliliters of peripheral blood from every donor.

The sequence came from a man younger than 35 in good health. V and J are TRBV15 and TRBJ2-1; 8 bases fit TRBD2. Input material: blood. CDR3 bases: TGTGCCACCAGCGGAAAACGCGGGGGGATTTACAATGAGCAGTTCTTC. The encoded protein is CATSGKRGGIYNEQFF.